This T cell receptor (beta chain) came from a study of CD8 T cells in Susac syndrome. TCR beta sequencing covered blood CD8+ and CD4+ T cells. Treatment-naive patients with stable or active relapsing-remitting disease were the multiple sclerosis controls. CD8+ and CD4+ T cells were negatively isolated; TEMRA cells were FACS-enriched. The CDR3 has 14 amino acids. Unmatched junction bases numbered 6, after V lost 6 bases and J lost 4 bases. From germline, CDR1 is SQVTM and CDR2 ANQGSEA. Random hexamers served to reverse transcribe roughly 0.5 to 1 ug RNA. immunoSEQ multiplex PCR amplified TCR beta CDR3 across 54 Vbeta, 13 Jbeta. TCRdb reanalysed the immunoSEQ multiplex PCR reads using MiXCR and keeps one entry per CDR3 protein. The repertoire holds around 80,000 distinct CDR3 sequences, with about 91% as singletons.

The sequence came from a human donor with multiple sclerosis. V is TRBV29-1 and J is TRBJ2-1; TRBD2 agrees at 10 bases. Sequenced: CD8+ T cells from PBMCs. The chain's CDR3 is CSVKLAGTYNEQFF. The CDR3 nucleotides are TGCAGCGTCAAACTAGCGGGGACATACAATGAGCAGTTCTTC.